This T cell receptor beta chain was obtained from a study of response to subunit inactivated influenza vaccine. This clonotype was seen repeatedly, ten times or more. TCRdb analysed the RT-PCR reads with MiXCR anew, one entry per CDR3 protein. The sample has under 800,000 distinct CDR3 sequences, roughly 14% seen once. Germline V gene sequence: CDR1 MNHEY, CDR2 SMNVEV (reference sequence). The CDR3 totals 16 residues. Trimming cost V 0 bases and J 6 bases; bases outside gene matches: 1. Specimen: PBMCs from blood, collected about 14 days before vaccination. The clonotype was recovered from a man over 45 who received an inactivated influenza vaccine. The genes are TRBV27 and TRBJ2-2; TRBD2 aligns across 13 bases. The CDR3 sequence: CASSLSTSGRAGELFF. Here the CDR3 DNA reads TGTGCCAGCAGTTTATCTACTAGCGGGAGGGCCGGGGAGCTGTTTTTT.